This T cell receptor beta chain was documented in a study of spatial heterogeneity in lung cancer (dated by TCRdb to the late 2010s). About the investigation overall: Beta-chain transcripts were consistently detected in greater numbers than alpha-chain transcripts, which likely reflected higher beta-chain transcript abundance. In the raw uncorrected reads, each unique combination of TCR and UMI appeared on average more than ten times. In non-small cell lung cancer, the study made a quantitative comparison of TCR alpha and beta repertoires among multiple tumor regions, matched nontumor lung and blood. Nonsynonymous mutation counts, determined by whole-exome sequencing of tumor tissue, were related to TCR repertoire features. Both alpha and beta chains were TCR-sequenced in 220 or so tumor regions, under 80 matched nontumor lung samples and some 50 PBMC samples obtained at surgery.

Including the terminal cysteine and phenylalanine, the CDR3 comprises 20 residues. Of the read, only the CDR3 DNA is kept; its 60 bases are in frame from base 1. V has 0 bases trimmed and J has 1 base trimmed; junction bases matching no gene number 15. CDR1 is given as DFQATT and CDR2 as SNEGSKA, both from the germline V gene (reference sequence). The research as a whole found: Ubiquitous expanded tumor TCRs were found in blood more often at tumor resection than at routine follow-up. Confirming at a functional level the hypothesis that regional TCRs recognize regional mutations was considered to require additional single-cell paired TCR alpha and beta sequencing.

The label giving this sample's time point can be read as: sample taken at primary tumor resection. TCR sequencing used whole RNA extracted from tumor and nontumor lung tissue, or from cryopreserved PBMC samples, without cell sorting. The donors were fewer than 90 patients from the lung TRACERx cohort who had early-stage, untreated non-small cell lung cancer. A patient was chosen for TCR sequencing only when enough RNA was available from at least two tumor regions. To prepare the library, 5' RACE was applied. The sequencer listed for this sample is NextSeq 500. To allow correction of PCR and sequencing errors, the TCR library protocol tagged every TCR cDNA molecule with a unique molecular identifier. Under the source paper's analysis protocol: TCR identification, UMI-based error correction and CDR3 extraction were performed with Decombinator tools. Expanded TCRs were defined as those above a frequency of 2 per 1,000, corresponding to the top 1% of the tumor frequency distribution. Renyi diversity was computed with the R vegan package after each repertoire had been subsampled 100 times to 5,000 TCRs. CDR3 similarity networks were constructed using string-kernel similarity of amino acid triplets, with links drawn between CDR3s whose pairwise similarity was above 0.82. Using fastp trimming at Q25 and MiXCR clonotype assembly, TCRdb reanalyzed the public sequencing data and kept in-frame beta chains. One record per CDR3 amino acid sequence lists the most common genes and DNA. The V and J calls and clone size come from TCRdb's table, not from the authors' own analysis. For this sample the table gives 12,000 to 15,000 distinct CDR3 sequences, of which around 8% were detected only once. Around 30% of the sample goes to the ten largest clones.

This clonotype was counted at least ten times. This clone's antigen is unknown. Nothing much larger sits one base from this clone, and base qualities are not available. The sequence derives from a female donor with early-stage non-small cell lung cancer. The material was PBMCs, obtained at surgery. In this chain, TRBV20-1 is recombined with TRBJ2-6; 7 of the junction bases match TRBD1. CDR3 loop: CSAREWVTGARLSGANVLTF. The DNA sequence is TGCAGTGCTAGAGAGTGGGTAACAGGGGCCCGATTATCTGGGGCCAACGTCCTGACTTTC.